This T cell receptor (beta chain) is from a study of CD8+CD57+ T cells in acquired aplastic anemia. Study summary: Quantities of DNA derived from sorted CD4+ and CD8+ cells averaged approximately 3 ug.

Genomic DNA, serving as template, underwent TCR beta VDJ and CDR3 profiling. TCRdb redid the calling of the reads with MiXCR, one entry per CDR3 protein. Of about 110,000 distinct CDR3 sequences in the sample, about half were seen once. Trimming removed 6 bases from V and 2 bases from J, with 14 bases in between. Germline loops: CDR1 SQVTM, CDR2 ANQGSEA. The CDR3 spans 13 residues. The chain is built from TRBV29-1 and TRBJ2-7; tentatively, D is TRBD1 (6 bases). This sequence originates from a human donor in good health, serving as a control. The source material was sorted CD4+, CD8+, or CD8+CD57+ T cells (not recorded which) from PBMCs. CDR3 amino acids: CSVGAGATYEQYF. The CDR3, as DNA: TGCAGCGTCGGGGCAGGGGCCACCTACGAGCAGTACTTC.